Listed below are T cell receptor beta chains from one sample, sequenced in a study of blood T cell repertoires in COVID-19. TCRdb's table, derived via immunoSEQ multiplex PCR, lists solely in-frame clones and lacks some. The sample shows around 60,000 clones, 80% to 90% of them seen only once. The sample taken for sequencing was peripheral blood. The source of these receptors is a woman in her fifties or sixties with COVID-19, enrolled during active disease. The CDR3 runs from the conserved cysteine through the conserved F or W. D genes are given only for firm matches. A clone size is listed for some rows: how often the clone was seen (once, few, many), or a class if it is expanded.

abundance: NA; d_gene: TRBD2; j_gene: TRBJ2-5; v_gene: TRBV10-1; CDR3nt: TGCGCCAGCAGTGAGTGGCGGGAGGGTGGAGAGACCCAGTACTTC; CDR3aa: CASSEWREGGETQYF
abundance: NA; d_gene: TRBD2; j_gene: TRBJ2-7; v_gene: TRBV4-1; CDR3nt: TGCGCCAGCAGCCAAGGGTTTAGCGGGGGTTACGAGCAGTACTTC; CDR3aa: CASSQGFSGGYEQYF
abundance: NA; d_gene: NA; j_gene: TRBJ1-5; v_gene: TRBV7-2; CDR3nt: TGTGCCAGCAGTTCCCAACCCCAGGCCTATCAGCCCCAGCATTTT; CDR3aa: CASSSQPQAYQPQHF
abundance: NA; d_gene: NA; j_gene: TRBJ1-2; v_gene: TRBV4-3; CDR3nt: TGCGCCAGCAGCCAAGATCTAATCCGAGCTAACTATGGCTACACCTTC; CDR3aa: CASSQDLIRANYGYTF
abundance: NA; d_gene: TRBD1; j_gene: TRBJ1-2; v_gene: TRBV6-2/TRBV6-3; CDR3nt: TGTGCCAGCAGCGCCACAGGGGGCGGCTACACCTTC; CDR3aa: CASSATGGGYTF
abundance: NA; d_gene: NA; j_gene: TRBJ1-5; v_gene: TRBV6-2/TRBV6-3; CDR3nt: TGTGCCAGCAGTTACGGCAGGGTGAATCAGCCCCAGCATTTT; CDR3aa: CASSYGRVNQPQHF
abundance: NA; d_gene: NA; j_gene: TRBJ2-3; v_gene: TRBV2; CDR3nt: TGTGCCAGTGGGTCCACTAGTGCCACCATCATCGCGCAGTATTTT; CDR3aa: CASGSTSATIIAQYF
abundance: NA; d_gene: TRBD2; j_gene: TRBJ2-3; v_gene: TRBV5-4; CDR3nt: TGTGCCAGCAGCAATAGCGGGAGAACAGATACGCAGTATTTT; CDR3aa: CASSNSGRTDTQYF
abundance: NA; d_gene: TRBD2; j_gene: TRBJ2-2; v_gene: TRBV9; CDR3nt: TGTGCCAGCAGCGGGAAGCGGGAGCACACCGGGGAGCTGTTTTTT; CDR3aa: CASSGKREHTGELFF
abundance: NA; d_gene: NA; j_gene: TRBJ2-1; v_gene: TRBV4-3; CDR3nt: TGCGCCAGCAGCCAAGATCGGGGAGACCCACCACCAAAGCAGTTCTTC; CDR3aa: CASSQDRGDPPPKQFF
abundance: NA; d_gene: NA; j_gene: TRBJ2-7; v_gene: TRBV7-9; CDR3nt: TGTGCCAGCAGCTTTGATTCATACAGCCTCGAGCAGTACTTC; CDR3aa: CASSFDSYSLEQYF
abundance: NA; d_gene: NA; j_gene: TRBJ1-5; v_gene: TRBV6-5; CDR3nt: TGTGCCAGCAGTTTGGACAATAGCAATCAGCCCCAGCATTTT; CDR3aa: CASSLDNSNQPQHF
abundance: NA; d_gene: TRBD1; j_gene: TRBJ1-2; v_gene: TRBV5-1; CDR3nt: TGCGCCAGCAGCTTGGAGGGACAGGGGAATGGCTACACCTTC; CDR3aa: CASSLEGQGNGYTF
abundance: NA; d_gene: TRBD1; j_gene: TRBJ1-5; v_gene: TRBV7-2; CDR3nt: TGTGCCAGCAGCTCAAGTGGACAGGAGGGACCCCAGCATTTT; CDR3aa: CASSSSGQEGPQHF
abundance: NA; d_gene: NA; j_gene: TRBJ2-7; v_gene: TRBV3-1/TRBV3-2; CDR3nt: TGTGCCAGCGGTGATCAGGGGCGCGAGCAGTACTTC; CDR3aa: CASGDQGREQYF
abundance: NA; d_gene: NA; j_gene: TRBJ1-1; v_gene: TRBV13; CDR3nt: TGTGCCAGCAGCCCCCGAACTTGGAACACTGAAGCTTTCTTT; CDR3aa: CASSPRTWNTEAFF
abundance: once; d_gene: NA; j_gene: TRBJ1-2; v_gene: TRBV12-3/TRBV12-4; CDR3nt: TGTGCCAGCAGTGTAGGAGCTAACTATGGCTACACCTTC; CDR3aa: CASSVGANYGYTF
abundance: NA; d_gene: TRBD1; j_gene: TRBJ1-5; v_gene: TRBV6-5; CDR3nt: TGTGCCAGCAGTTCTCTACAGGGGACAGATCAGCCCCAGCATTTT; CDR3aa: CASSSLQGTDQPQHF
abundance: NA; d_gene: NA; j_gene: TRBJ2-3; v_gene: TRBV15; CDR3nt: TGTGCCACCAGCAGAGATAAGAGCAGGGTATCAGTGGTCGATACGCAGTATTTT; CDR3aa: CATSRDKSRVSVVDTQYF
abundance: NA; d_gene: NA; j_gene: TRBJ1-1; v_gene: TRBV6-5; CDR3nt: TGTGCCAGCAGTTACTCGACAGGAATGAACACTGAAGCTTTCTTT; CDR3aa: CASSYSTGMNTEAFF
abundance: NA; d_gene: NA; j_gene: TRBJ1-6; v_gene: TRBV5-1; CDR3nt: TGCGCCAGCAGCCCTGAGGCGGGGAATAATTCACCCCTCCACTTT; CDR3aa: CASSPEAGNNSPLHF
abundance: NA; d_gene: NA; j_gene: TRBJ2-4; v_gene: TRBV5-1; CDR3nt: TGCGCCAGCAGCCCGGGACTTAATGGGGCCAAAAACATTCAGTACTTC; CDR3aa: CASSPGLNGAKNIQYF
abundance: NA; d_gene: NA; j_gene: TRBJ1-4; v_gene: TRBV6-6; CDR3nt: TGTGCCAGCAGTTATAGGGGGAATGAAAAACTGTTTTTT; CDR3aa: CASSYRGNEKLFF
abundance: NA; d_gene: NA; j_gene: TRBJ1-3; v_gene: TRBV5-4; CDR3nt: TGTGCCAGCAGGAATTTCAATCAGGGAAACACCATATATTTT; CDR3aa: CASRNFNQGNTIYF
abundance: NA; d_gene: NA; j_gene: TRBJ1-5; v_gene: TRBV28; CDR3nt: TGTGCCAGCAGTACAGGGTCATATCAGCCCCAGCATTTT; CDR3aa: CASSTGSYQPQHF
abundance: NA; d_gene: TRBD2; j_gene: TRBJ2-3; v_gene: TRBV4-2; CDR3nt: TGTGCCAGCAGCCAAGATCAAGGACTAGCGGGAGGGATTAGCACAGATACGCAGTATTTT; CDR3aa: CASSQDQGLAGGISTDTQYF
abundance: NA; d_gene: TRBD2; j_gene: TRBJ2-7; v_gene: TRBV20-1; CDR3nt: TGCAGTGCTAGTGGGGAACTAGCGGGAGCCTACGAGCAGTACTTC; CDR3aa: CSASGELAGAYEQYF
abundance: NA; d_gene: NA; j_gene: TRBJ1-3; v_gene: TRBV4-1; CDR3nt: TGCGCCAGCAGCCAGCTAGCGCGCACTGGAAACACCATATATTTT; CDR3aa: CASSQLARTGNTIYF
abundance: NA; d_gene: NA; j_gene: TRBJ2-7; v_gene: TRBV12-3/TRBV12-4; CDR3nt: TGTGCCAGCACGGACTGGCCGTACGAGCAGTACTTC; CDR3aa: CASTDWPYEQYF
abundance: once; d_gene: TRBD1; j_gene: TRBJ1-6; v_gene: TRBV2; CDR3nt: TGTGCCAGCAGTGAAGCACGCGGACAGGGGCCACCCCTCCACTTT; CDR3aa: CASSEARGQGPPLHF
abundance: NA; d_gene: NA; j_gene: TRBJ1-2; v_gene: TRBV6-5; CDR3nt: TGTGCCAGCAGCCCGGGGTCGGGCTACACCTTC; CDR3aa: CASSPGSGYTF
abundance: NA; d_gene: NA; j_gene: TRBJ1-2; v_gene: TRBV5-4; CDR3nt: TGTGCCAGCAGCGTCCGGACACAAAGCGGCTACACCTTC; CDR3aa: CASSVRTQSGYTF
abundance: NA; d_gene: NA; j_gene: TRBJ2-1; v_gene: TRBV5-1; CDR3nt: TGCGCCAGCAGCTTGGATCGGGACAATGAGCAGTTCTTC; CDR3aa: CASSLDRDNEQFF
abundance: NA; d_gene: NA; j_gene: TRBJ2-2; v_gene: TRBV28; CDR3nt: TGTGCCAGCAGTTTGGGGCGGCGGGAGCTGTTTTTT; CDR3aa: CASSLGRRELFF
abundance: NA; d_gene: TRBD1; j_gene: TRBJ1-1; v_gene: TRBV6-6; CDR3nt: TGTGCCAGCAGACCTCAGGGGGTTCTTGAAGCTTTCTTT; CDR3aa: CASRPQGVLEAFF
abundance: NA; d_gene: TRBD1; j_gene: TRBJ1-2; v_gene: TRBV7-2; CDR3nt: TGTGCCAGCAGCTTAGGGGGGACAGGGATGAACTATGGCTACACCTTC; CDR3aa: CASSLGGTGMNYGYTF
abundance: NA; d_gene: TRBD2; j_gene: TRBJ2-1; v_gene: TRBV7-2; CDR3nt: TGTGCCAGCAGCTCAAGGGGTAGCGGGAGTAATGAGCAGTTCTTC; CDR3aa: CASSSRGSGSNEQFF
abundance: NA; d_gene: NA; j_gene: TRBJ2-3; v_gene: TRBV12-3/TRBV12-4; CDR3nt: TGTGCCAGCAGTTCCGACAGGTCAGATACGCAGTATTTT; CDR3aa: CASSSDRSDTQYF
abundance: NA; d_gene: TRBD2; j_gene: TRBJ2-5; v_gene: TRBV2; CDR3nt: TGTGCCAGCAACAAACTAGCGGTTCAGTACCAAGAGACCCAGTACTTC; CDR3aa: CASNKLAVQYQETQYF
abundance: NA; d_gene: TRBD1; j_gene: TRBJ1-2; v_gene: TRBV5-5; CDR3nt: TGTGCCAGCAGCATGGACAGGGTGGTTGGCTACACCTTC; CDR3aa: CASSMDRVVGYTF
abundance: NA; d_gene: NA; j_gene: TRBJ1-3; v_gene: TRBV5-6; CDR3nt: TGTGCCAGCAGCTTGGTTGGGAGCTACTCTGGAAACACCATATATTTT; CDR3aa: CASSLVGSYSGNTIYF
abundance: NA; d_gene: NA; j_gene: TRBJ1-4; v_gene: TRBV30; CDR3nt: TGTGCCTTAAGATCACCCTTATCGGCTAATGAAAAACTGTTTTTT; CDR3aa: CALRSPLSANEKLFF
abundance: NA; d_gene: TRBD1; j_gene: TRBJ1-2; v_gene: TRBV3-1/TRBV3-2; CDR3nt: TGTGCCAGCAGCCTAGGGACAGGGGACGGCTACACCTTC; CDR3aa: CASSLGTGDGYTF
abundance: NA; d_gene: TRBD1; j_gene: TRBJ2-7; v_gene: TRBV7-6; CDR3nt: TGTGCCAGCAGCCTAGGGGCCGGGACAGGGGGTTTATCGGGATCCTACGAGCAGTACTTC; CDR3aa: CASSLGAGTGGLSGSYEQYF
abundance: NA; d_gene: NA; j_gene: TRBJ2-7; v_gene: TRBV5-4; CDR3nt: TGTGCCAGCAGCCGGACTAACTACGAGCAGTACTTC; CDR3aa: CASSRTNYEQYF
abundance: NA; d_gene: TRBD2; j_gene: TRBJ2-1; v_gene: TRBV7-2; CDR3nt: TGTGCCAGTGTAGCGGGAGTACCGAATGAGCAGTTCTTC; CDR3aa: CASVAGVPNEQFF
abundance: NA; d_gene: NA; j_gene: TRBJ1-1; v_gene: TRBV2; CDR3nt: TGTGCCAGCAGTGGATCGAGGTACACTGAAGCTTTCTTT; CDR3aa: CASSGSRYTEAFF
abundance: NA; d_gene: TRBD2; j_gene: TRBJ2-3; v_gene: TRBV9; CDR3nt: TGTGCCAGCAGCGTAGAGGCGGTCAGCGGGAGGAGTACGCAGTATTTT; CDR3aa: CASSVEAVSGRSTQYF
abundance: NA; d_gene: TRBD2; j_gene: TRBJ2-7; v_gene: TRBV11-3; CDR3nt: TGTGCCAGCAGCCGAGGACTAGCGGGAGGAAACGAGCAGTACTTC; CDR3aa: CASSRGLAGGNEQYF
abundance: NA; d_gene: TRBD1; j_gene: TRBJ2-7; v_gene: TRBV2; CDR3nt: TGTGCCAGCAGTACAGGGGTTTCCTACGAGCAGTACTTC; CDR3aa: CASSTGVSYEQYF
abundance: NA; d_gene: NA; j_gene: TRBJ2-3; v_gene: TRBV10-1; CDR3nt: TGCGCCAGCAGTGTGCAGAACGGTCCCGGGAATACGCAGTATTTT; CDR3aa: CASSVQNGPGNTQYF
abundance: once; d_gene: NA; j_gene: TRBJ1-2; v_gene: TRBV24-1; CDR3nt: TGTGCCACCAGTGATTTGACAGGTGCTGGCTACACCTTC; CDR3aa: CATSDLTGAGYTF
abundance: few; d_gene: TRBD1; j_gene: TRBJ2-1; v_gene: TRBV7-9; CDR3nt: TGTGCCAGCAGCCGGGGACAGTGGGATGAGCAGTTCTTC; CDR3aa: CASSRGQWDEQFF
abundance: NA; d_gene: TRBD2; j_gene: TRBJ2-5; v_gene: TRBV7-8; CDR3nt: TGTGCCAGCAGAGGGACTAGCGGCTATCAAGAGACCCAGTACTTC; CDR3aa: CASRGTSGYQETQYF
abundance: NA; d_gene: TRBD2; j_gene: TRBJ2-7; v_gene: TRBV15; CDR3nt: TGTGCCACCAGCAGAGGGACTAGCGCTCGAGGGAACGAGCAGTACTTC; CDR3aa: CATSRGTSARGNEQYF
abundance: few; d_gene: NA; j_gene: TRBJ1-2; v_gene: TRBV2; CDR3nt: TGTGCCAGCAGCCGCCCCCAGGGTCAAAGGTATGGCTACACCTTC; CDR3aa: CASSRPQGQRYGYTF
abundance: NA; d_gene: TRBD1; j_gene: TRBJ1-3; v_gene: TRBV18; CDR3nt: TGTGCCAGCTCACCAAGACAGGGGTCATCTGGAAACACCATATATTTT; CDR3aa: CASSPRQGSSGNTIYF
abundance: NA; d_gene: NA; j_gene: TRBJ1-1; v_gene: TRBV7-9; CDR3nt: TGTGCCATAGGTTGGGGAGACACTGAAGCTTTCTTT; CDR3aa: CAIGWGDTEAFF
abundance: NA; d_gene: NA; j_gene: TRBJ1-2; v_gene: TRBV6-5; CDR3nt: TGTGCCAGCAGCCAGGGTCCGGGGGGAGGCTACACCTTC; CDR3aa: CASSQGPGGGYTF